A selection of T cell receptor beta chains follows, all from one sample in a study of OX40 agonist ivuxolimab in advanced cancers. Data came from immunoSEQ multiplex PCR; TCRdb stores just in-frame clones and leaves some out. The sample comprises about 98,000 clones, roughly nine tenths of which are singletons, and under 0.55% rests with the top ten. The material was CD4+ or CD8+ T cells sorted from blood, obtained in a trial of the OX40 agonist ivuxolimab. Receptors were obtained from an adult with an advanced solid tumor such as melanoma, head and neck, liver or kidney cancer. The CDR3 runs from the conserved cysteine through the conserved F or W. A D gene is named only where the DNA matches it firmly. Some rows mark clone size as missing; the rest say once, few, many or name a class of expanded clone.

v_gene: TRBV7-9; d_gene: NA; j_gene: TRBJ2-2; abundance: NA; CDR3aa: CASSPSDANTGELFF; CDR3nt: TGTGCCAGCAGCCCCTCCGACGCGAACACCGGGGAGCTGTTTTTT
v_gene: TRBV10-3; d_gene: TRBD1; j_gene: TRBJ1-2; abundance: NA; CDR3aa: CAISAGTGDSHHYYGYTF; CDR3nt: TGTGCCATCAGTGCAGGTACAGGGGATTCCCACCACTACTATGGCTACACCTTC
v_gene: TRBV5-5; d_gene: TRBD2; j_gene: TRBJ2-1; abundance: NA; CDR3aa: CASSSLASGGVYNEQFF; CDR3nt: TGTGCCAGCAGCTCCCTCGCTAGTGGGGGGGTTTACAATGAGCAGTTCTTC
v_gene: TRBV7-9; d_gene: NA; j_gene: TRBJ2-3; abundance: NA; CDR3aa: CASSSGTITQYF; CDR3nt: TGTGCCAGCAGCTCGGGAACAATTACGCAGTATTTT
v_gene: TRBV7-2; d_gene: NA; j_gene: TRBJ1-1; abundance: NA; CDR3aa: CASSLTIPGTEAFF; CDR3nt: TGTGCCAGCAGCTTAACCATTCCTGGGACTGAAGCTTTCTTT
v_gene: TRBV27; d_gene: NA; j_gene: TRBJ1-1; abundance: NA; CDR3aa: CAGSPRRDTEAFF; CDR3nt: TGTGCCGGCAGCCCCCGACGGGACACTGAAGCTTTCTTT
v_gene: TRBV19; d_gene: TRBD1; j_gene: TRBJ2-7; abundance: once; CDR3aa: CASSTTGTGGREQYF; CDR3nt: TGTGCCAGTAGTACGACCGGGACAGGGGGCCGCGAGCAGTACTTC
v_gene: TRBV27; d_gene: TRBD1; j_gene: TRBJ1-5; abundance: NA; CDR3aa: CATGQGREPQHF; CDR3nt: TGTGCCACCGGACAGGGCCGAGAGCCCCAGCATTTT
v_gene: TRBV5-1; d_gene: NA; j_gene: TRBJ2-5; abundance: NA; CDR3aa: CASSLAGTGEETQYF; CDR3nt: TGCGCCAGCAGCTTGGCCGGGACCGGTGAGGAGACCCAGTACTTC
v_gene: TRBV18; d_gene: TRBD1; j_gene: TRBJ2-7; abundance: once; CDR3aa: CASSPLTVGQGISYEQYF; CDR3nt: TGTGCCAGCTCACCACTAACAGTAGGACAGGGGATCTCCTACGAGCAGTACTTC
v_gene: TRBV7-9; d_gene: NA; j_gene: TRBJ2-5; abundance: NA; CDR3aa: CASSMPPAETQYF; CDR3nt: TGTGCCAGCAGCATGCCGCCCGCGGAGACCCAGTACTTC
v_gene: TRBV5-1; d_gene: NA; j_gene: TRBJ2-5; abundance: once; CDR3aa: CASSPNGETQYF; CDR3nt: TGCGCCAGCAGCCCCAATGGGGAGACCCAGTACTTC
v_gene: TRBV9; d_gene: TRBD2; j_gene: TRBJ2-2; abundance: NA; CDR3aa: CASSVAGASGGSGELFF; CDR3nt: TGTGCCAGCAGCGTAGCGGGGGCTAGCGGGGGTTCCGGGGAGCTGTTTTTT
v_gene: TRBV29-1; d_gene: NA; j_gene: TRBJ1-1; abundance: NA; CDR3aa: CSAGAMDTEAFF; CDR3nt: TGCAGCGCTGGCGCTATGGACACTGAAGCTTTCTTT
v_gene: TRBV19; d_gene: NA; j_gene: TRBJ2-5; abundance: NA; CDR3aa: CASAGPVGETQYF; CDR3nt: TGTGCTTCTGCCGGGCCGGTCGGGGAGACCCAGTACTTC
v_gene: TRBV5-4; d_gene: TRBD1; j_gene: TRBJ1-3; abundance: once; CDR3aa: CASSSGGTAGNTIYF; CDR3nt: TGTGCCAGCAGCTCGGGCGGGACAGCAGGAAACACCATATATTTT
v_gene: TRBV5-1; d_gene: TRBD1; j_gene: TRBJ1-1; abundance: NA; CDR3aa: CASNLATTGGTEAFF; CDR3nt: TGCGCCAGCAACCTCGCCACCACAGGGGGCACTGAAGCTTTCTTT
v_gene: TRBV7-3; d_gene: NA; j_gene: TRBJ2-2; abundance: NA; CDR3aa: CASSRGGTGELFF; CDR3nt: TGTGCCAGCAGCCGCGGTGGGACCGGGGAGCTGTTTTTT
v_gene: TRBV19; d_gene: NA; j_gene: TRBJ1-4; abundance: NA; CDR3aa: CASSRSRSNEKLFF; CDR3nt: TGTGCCAGTAGTAGGTCCCGGTCTAATGAAAAACTGTTTTTT
v_gene: TRBV7-3; d_gene: NA; j_gene: TRBJ1-5; abundance: NA; CDR3aa: CASSLSPHTAPQHF; CDR3nt: TGTGCCAGCAGCTTAAGCCCGCATACAGCGCCCCAGCATTTT
v_gene: TRBV7-2; d_gene: TRBD1; j_gene: TRBJ1-3; abundance: NA; CDR3aa: CASSFQLTGGYSTIYF; CDR3nt: TGTGCCAGCAGCTTCCAGTTGACAGGGGGATACAGCACCATATATTTT
v_gene: TRBV2; d_gene: TRBD2; j_gene: TRBJ2-2; abundance: NA; CDR3aa: CASSKGLAGELFF; CDR3nt: TGTGCCAGCAGTAAAGGACTAGCCGGGGAGCTGTTTTTT
v_gene: TRBV19; d_gene: TRBD2; j_gene: TRBJ2-3; abundance: NA; CDR3aa: CASVKVAGGRSTDTQYF; CDR3nt: TGTGCCAGCGTTAAGGTAGCGGGGGGGCGGAGCACAGATACGCAGTATTTT
v_gene: TRBV20-1; d_gene: NA; j_gene: TRBJ2-7; abundance: NA; CDR3aa: CSARGTYEQYF; CDR3nt: TGCAGTGCTAGGGGGACCTACGAGCAGTACTTC
v_gene: TRBV7-3; d_gene: TRBD2; j_gene: TRBJ2-2; abundance: NA; CDR3aa: CASSALGLANTGELFF; CDR3nt: TGTGCCAGCAGCGCCCTGGGACTAGCGAACACCGGGGAGCTGTTTTTT
v_gene: TRBV5-1; d_gene: NA; j_gene: TRBJ2-1; abundance: NA; CDR3aa: CASGVNYNEQFF; CDR3nt: TGCGCCAGTGGGGTTAACTACAATGAGCAGTTCTTC
v_gene: TRBV15; d_gene: NA; j_gene: TRBJ1-5; abundance: NA; CDR3aa: CATSRKQVQPQHF; CDR3nt: TGTGCCACCAGCAGAAAACAAGTTCAGCCCCAGCATTTT
v_gene: TRBV7-2; d_gene: NA; j_gene: TRBJ2-5; abundance: NA; CDR3aa: CASSPGGYGETQYF; CDR3nt: TGTGCCAGCAGCCCTGGGGGCTATGGGGAGACCCAGTACTTC
v_gene: TRBV7-2; d_gene: NA; j_gene: TRBJ2-5; abundance: NA; CDR3aa: CASGRETQYF; CDR3nt: TGTGCCAGCGGTAGAGAGACCCAGTACTTC
v_gene: TRBV5-5; d_gene: NA; j_gene: TRBJ2-7; abundance: NA; CDR3aa: CASSSRPILSSYEQYF; CDR3nt: TGTGCCAGCAGCTCTAGACCGATCTTGAGCTCCTACGAGCAGTACTTC
v_gene: TRBV19; d_gene: NA; j_gene: TRBJ1-5; abundance: NA; CDR3aa: CASRTGGSSNQPQHF; CDR3nt: TGTGCCAGTCGAACGGGGGGATCTAGCAATCAGCCCCAGCATTTT
v_gene: TRBV19; d_gene: NA; j_gene: TRBJ2-1; abundance: NA; CDR3aa: CASSINLGIFYNEQFF; CDR3nt: TGTGCCAGTAGTATTAATTTGGGCATATTCTACAATGAGCAGTTCTTC
v_gene: TRBV5-4; d_gene: NA; j_gene: TRBJ2-3; abundance: NA; CDR3aa: CASSFPQSTDTQYF; CDR3nt: TGTGCCAGCAGCTTTCCCCAGAGCACAGATACGCAGTATTTT
v_gene: TRBV18; d_gene: NA; j_gene: TRBJ2-7; abundance: NA; CDR3aa: CASSITGTYEQYF; CDR3nt: TGTGCCAGCTCGATAACAGGGACCTACGAGCAGTACTTC
v_gene: TRBV21-1; d_gene: NA; j_gene: TRBJ2-7; abundance: NA; CDR3aa: CASSKGFSYEQYF; CDR3nt: TGTGCCAGCAGCAAGGGGTTCTCCTACGAGCAGTACTTC
v_gene: TRBV19; d_gene: NA; j_gene: TRBJ2-6; abundance: NA; CDR3aa: CASSTGAGANVLTF; CDR3nt: TGTGCCAGTAGTACTGGGGCTGGGGCCAACGTCCTGACTTTC
v_gene: TRBV18; d_gene: TRBD1; j_gene: TRBJ1-5; abundance: NA; CDR3aa: CASSPGQGVSGQPQHF; CDR3nt: TGTGCCAGCTCACCGGGACAGGGGGTTTCTGGTCAGCCCCAGCATTTT
v_gene: TRBV14; d_gene: NA; j_gene: TRBJ1-2; abundance: NA; CDR3aa: CASSQGPAYGYTF; CDR3nt: TGTGCCAGCAGCCAAGGTCCGGCCTATGGCTACACCTTC
v_gene: TRBV29-1; d_gene: NA; j_gene: TRBJ2-2; abundance: NA; CDR3aa: CSVGWGLGTGELFF; CDR3nt: TGCAGCGTTGGGTGGGGGCTGGGCACCGGGGAGCTGTTTTTT
v_gene: TRBV15; d_gene: NA; j_gene: TRBJ1-2; abundance: NA; CDR3aa: CATSRLTKGIGYTF; CDR3nt: TGTGCCACCAGCAGACTCACAAAGGGAATTGGCTACACCTTC